The T cell receptor (beta chain) described here comes from a study of cytomegalovirus exposure and HLA in healthy donors. Overall study results and limits: Subsequent analysis found a tendency for first-cohort TCR clusters to co-occur within the roughly 130 validation repertoires. Rarity held for most TCR sequences, but there were some public TCRs that occurred in many donors. A list of roughly 180 TCR beta chains associated with cytomegalovirus was given.

CDR1 is SNHLY, CDR2 FYNNEI, per germline. This CDR3 is built from 12 residues. Trimming took 6 bases from V and 3 from J, leaving 9 bases between them. TCRdb keeps only in-frame clones here, not all; method: immunoSEQ multiplex PCR. Of roughly 180,000 clones listed, approximately 86% are singletons. To note about this clone: The antigen remains unidentified.

Separate from the approximately 670-subject first cohort, the roughly 120-subject validation cohort was the one that the donors belonged to. The J gene is TRBJ2-7, the V gene TRBV2, with D perhaps TRBD1 (5 bases). The material sequenced was PBMCs. The receptor was derived from a man aged 25 to 45 in good health and CMV-seropositive. The CDR3 region is CASSRADYEQYF. The CDR3 DNA follows: TGTGCCAGCAGCAGGGCGGACTACGAGCAGTACTTC.